This T cell receptor (beta chain) was identified during a study of human thymus T cells. Points from the study as a whole: Related research found strongly overlapping thymic repertoires in unrelated individuals. Biased V and J segment usage appeared in thymus and peripheral blood.

The CDR3 covers 15 residues. J lost 5 bases, V lost 3 bases, and 4 bases had no gene match. CDR1 and CDR2 (germline): SGHNT, YYREEE (reference sequence). As for this clone: No antigen is known for it.

Using immunoSEQ multiplex PCR, the repertoire was profiled, and TCRdb retains in-frame clones only, with some absent. The sample has 75,000 to 90,000 clones; around 96% are singletons. Thymus specimens were resections from corrective heart surgery. The chain links TRBV5-4 to TRBJ2-2; 10 bases line up with TRBD2. This receptor was obtained from a boy in the first two years of life with a congenital heart defect but otherwise immunologically healthy. Sequenced sample: thymus tissue. The CDR3 sequence is CASSSKREGTGELFF. The DNA for the CDR3 is TGTGCCAGCAGCTCGAAGCGGGAGGGGACCGGGGAGCTGTTTTTT.